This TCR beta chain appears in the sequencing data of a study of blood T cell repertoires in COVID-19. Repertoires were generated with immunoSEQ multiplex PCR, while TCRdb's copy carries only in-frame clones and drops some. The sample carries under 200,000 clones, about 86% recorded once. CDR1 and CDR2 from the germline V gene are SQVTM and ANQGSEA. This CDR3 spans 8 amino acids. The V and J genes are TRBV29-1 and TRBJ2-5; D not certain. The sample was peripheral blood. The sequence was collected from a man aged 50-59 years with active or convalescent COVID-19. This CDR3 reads CSGGPQYF. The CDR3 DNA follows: TGCAGTGGTGGGCCCCAGTACTTC.